What follows is one T cell receptor (beta chain) and its context. Its antigen is currently unknown. Constant-segment primers served in 5'RACE that generated TCR alpha and TCR beta cDNA libraries bearing sample barcodes and UMIs. TCRdb independently ran MiXCR on the 5' RACE reads; one entry per CDR3 protein. This table holds around 420,000 distinct CDR3 sequences, approximately 24% found once. The data belong to a study of T-cell memory formation after mild COVID-19. Study findings and constraints: Researchers report contracting CD4+ clones mostly in CM and EM, with CD8+ clones in EMRA.

The length of the CDR3 is 14 residues. Germline V gene lookup returns CDR1 LGHDT and CDR2 YNNKEL (reference sequence). V lost 4 bases and J 8 bases, leaving 15 bases between the germline ends. This chain joins TRBV3-1 and TRBJ2-1; possibly TRBD2 for D (5 bases). The sequencing sample was made of PBMCs or a T cell subset sorted from them (not recorded which). The sequence was obtained from an adult woman who had mild COVID-19 (a few samples of this study predate the infection). Cell type and time point are not known. The CDR3 coding sequence is TGTGCCAGCAGCCTCCGCAAGCGGCGTTATGAGCAGTTCTTC. It translates to CASSLRKRRYEQFF.